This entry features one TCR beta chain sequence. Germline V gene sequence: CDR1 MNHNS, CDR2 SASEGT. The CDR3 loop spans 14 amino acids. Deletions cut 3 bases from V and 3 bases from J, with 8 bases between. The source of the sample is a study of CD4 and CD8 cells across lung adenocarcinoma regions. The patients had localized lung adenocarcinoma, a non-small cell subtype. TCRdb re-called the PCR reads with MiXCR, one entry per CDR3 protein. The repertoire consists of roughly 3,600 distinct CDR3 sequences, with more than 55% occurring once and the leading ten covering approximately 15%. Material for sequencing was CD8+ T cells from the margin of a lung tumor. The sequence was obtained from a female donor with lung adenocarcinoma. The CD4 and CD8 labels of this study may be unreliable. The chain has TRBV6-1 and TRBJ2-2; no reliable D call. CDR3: CASSEVRYTGELFF. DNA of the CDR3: TGTGCCAGCAGTGAGGTCAGATACACCGGGGAGCTGTTTTTT.